The 10 T cell receptor beta chains in this list originate from one sample, sequenced in a study of cytomegalovirus exposure and HLA in healthy donors. With 60 Vbeta and 13 Jbeta primers, the PCR was carried out. Sequencing used immunoSEQ multiplex PCR; TCRdb keeps in-frame clones, though not all of them. This table has over 100,000 clones, 85% to 90% appearing once. What was sequenced was PBMCs. These receptors all stem from a woman aged 25-40 years in good health and CMV-seronegative.

This clone was observed a handful of times. The CDR3 reads CASNLDAGANTQYF. The CDR3 nucleotides read TGTGCCAGCAATTTAGATGCAGGGGCGAATACGCAGTATTTT. V is TRBV7-8 and J is TRBJ2-3; perhaps TRBD1 as D (6 bases). Trimming took 7 bases from V and 7 from J, leaving 18 bases between them. The CDR3 covers 14 residues. Germline lookup yields CDR1 SGHVS and CDR2 FQNEAQ.

This chain uses TRBV21-1 with TRBJ1-5; the table's D call TRBD1 went unverified against the DNA. TRBV21-1 is assigned pseudogene status. This CDR3 region has 17 residues. The CDR3 region has the DNA TGTGCCAGCAGCCCCCCTTGGGTGGGACAGGGCGATCAGCCCCAGCATTTT. Protein product: CASSPPWVGQGDQPQHF.

The CDR3 reads CASSPGQHYEQYF. The CDR3 nucleotides read TGCGCCAGCAGCCCGGGACAACACTACGAGCAGTACTTC. V gene TRBV5-1 combines with J gene TRBJ2-7; D perhaps matches TRBD1 (6 bases). Germline CDR1 SGHRS, CDR2 YFSETQ. V shed 4 bases and J shed 3 bases, with 11 bases lying between them. There are 13 residues in the CDR3.

V is TRBV4-1 and J is TRBJ2-1; TRBD2 matches at 10 bases. The CDR3 is 18 residues long. Germline V lookup: CDR1 MGHRA, CDR2 YSYEKL. V shed 0 bases and J 4 bases; nucleotides not matched to a gene: 9. DNA for the CDR3: TGCGCCAGCAGCCAAGAGGTATCTGGACTAGCGGTATACAATGAGCAGTTCTTC. As protein: CASSQEVSGLAVYNEQFF.

This clone is a singleton in its sample. This sequence joins TRBV11-2 and TRBJ2-1; D may be TRBD2 (6 bases). CDR1 and CDR2 from the germline V gene are SGHAT and FQNNGV. The CDR3 covers 13 residues. V lost 5 bases, J lost 9 bases, and 14 bases lay in between. The CDR3 region has the DNA TGTGCCAGCAGCAGAGAAGCGGGTGGTGAGCAGTTCTTC. It is translated as CASSREAGGEQFF.

The rearrangement uses TRBV30 and TRBJ2-7; 7 bases are shared with TRBD2. Trimming cost V 0 bases and J 3 bases; bases outside gene matches: 2. CDR3 length: 13 residues. Looked up from germline, CDR1 is GTSNPN and CDR2 is SVGIG (reference sequence). In DNA form, the CDR3 reads TGTGCCTGGAGTGTCTCTAGCGGCTACGAGCAGTACTTC. This gives the protein CAWSVSSGYEQYF.

The rearrangement links TRBV11-2 to TRBJ1-4; unclear D gene. V dropped 3 bases and J dropped 13 bases, with 12 bases sitting between them. The CDR3 totals 12 residues. The germline V gene encodes CDR1 SGHAT and CDR2 FQNNGV. Written as DNA, the CDR3 is TGTGCCAGCAGCTTTCGGGAGGGATCACTGTTTTTT. As protein: CASSFREGSLFF.

A word on this clone: Within the sample, other DNA sequences also encode this same CDR3. This chain links TRBV18 with TRBJ2-5; D gene ambiguous. The germline gives CDR1 KGHSH, CDR2 LQKENI. The CDR3 is made up of 13 amino acids. The V end was cut by 0 bases, the J end by 1 base, with 3 bases between. CDR3 nucleotide sequence: TGTGCCAGCTCACCACCGAGCCAAGAGACCCAGTACTTC. Its protein product is CASSPPSQETQYF.

This CDR3 is CASRISGADTQYF. In DNA, the CDR3 is TGTGCCAGCAGGATTTCCGGGGCAGATACGCAGTATTTT. V and J are TRBV6-1 and TRBJ2-3, with a weak D call TRBD2 (5 bases). This CDR3 is built from 13 residues. Trimming removed 6 bases at V and 4 bases at J, with 11 bases between. The germline CDR1 and CDR2 sequences are MNHNS and SASEGT.

The V and J genes are TRBV7-3 and TRBJ2-7, with D perhaps matching TRBD1 (5 bases). The ends were cut back, 1 base at V and 4 bases at J, with 11 bases in the middle. The CDR3 contains 14 residues. In germline, CDR1 is SGHTA, CDR2 FQGTGA. In DNA, the CDR3 is TGTGCCAGCAGCTTAATGGGCAGGGCTTACGAGCAGTACTTC. Encoded protein: CASSLMGRAYEQYF.